This entry concerns a single T cell receptor beta chain. The repertoire was sequenced with immunoSEQ multiplex PCR; TCRdb's copy has only in-frame clones and lacks some. The repertoire holds around 78,000 clones, with roughly 89% as singletons. This entry belongs to a study of T cell changes during pregnancy in multiple sclerosis. The germline V gene has CDR1 SNHLY and CDR2 FYNNEI. V lost 1 base to trimming and J lost 2 bases, with 6 bases between them. The CDR3 length is 13 residues. The rearrangement links TRBV2 to TRBJ2-7; D might be TRBD2 (5 bases). This receptor was taken from a female donor in good health, enrolled as a control in a pregnancy study. The starting material was peripheral blood, obtained in the third trimester of pregnancy. The CDR3 is CASSEGGAYEQYF. CDR3 in DNA: TGTGCCAGCAGTGAAGGGGGAGCCTACGAGCAGTACTTC.